This T cell receptor beta chain is from a study of blood T cell repertoires in COVID-19. At the level of the study: Italy, Spain and the United States were the sources of the convalescent and acute COVID-19 samples.

The ends lost 5 bases at V and 2 bases at J; junction bases unmatched: 18. This CDR3 comprises 18 residues. The V gene's germline CDR1 is SQVTM and CDR2 ANQGSEA. As originally analysed: Researchers report that nucleated cell counts were estimated from reference gene primer amplification. Repertoires were generated with immunoSEQ multiplex PCR, while TCRdb's copy carries only in-frame clones and drops some. V and J calls and clone size follow that table, whereas D and trimming were derived from the DNA. Of 45,000 to 55,000 clones in the sample, around 84% were seen once. The receptor's source is a man aged 70 or older with active COVID-19. J is TRBJ2-3 and V is TRBV29-1, with 8 bases identical to TRBD2. The sample was peripheral blood. The CDR3 DNA follows: TGCAGCGTTTACCCCCAGAACGGGACTAGAGCCCTCACAGATACGCAGTATTTT. Its protein product is CSVYPQNGTRALTDTQYF.